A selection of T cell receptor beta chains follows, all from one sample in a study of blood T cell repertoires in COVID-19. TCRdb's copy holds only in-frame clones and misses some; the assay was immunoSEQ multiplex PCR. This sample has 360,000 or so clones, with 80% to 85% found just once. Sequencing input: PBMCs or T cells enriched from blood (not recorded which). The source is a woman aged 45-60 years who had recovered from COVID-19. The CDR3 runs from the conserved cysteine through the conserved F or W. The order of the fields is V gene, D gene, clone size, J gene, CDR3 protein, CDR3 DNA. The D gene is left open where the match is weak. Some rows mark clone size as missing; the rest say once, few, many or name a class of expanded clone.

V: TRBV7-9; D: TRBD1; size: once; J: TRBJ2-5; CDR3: CASSQGQLQETQYF; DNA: TGTGCCAGCAGCCAGGGACAGCTGCAAGAGACCCAGTACTTC
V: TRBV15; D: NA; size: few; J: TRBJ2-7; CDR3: CATSRDHYEQYF; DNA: TGTGCCACCAGCAGAGATCACTACGAGCAGTACTTC
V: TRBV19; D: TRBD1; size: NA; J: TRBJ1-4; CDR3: CASSRDISGTGREKLFF; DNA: TGTGCCAGTAGTAGAGATATCTCCGGGACAGGGCGGGAAAAACTGTTTTTT
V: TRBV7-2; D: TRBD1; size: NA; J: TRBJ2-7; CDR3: CASSVRGTGPYEQYF; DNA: TGTGCCAGCAGCGTTAGAGGGACAGGGCCCTACGAGCAGTACTTC
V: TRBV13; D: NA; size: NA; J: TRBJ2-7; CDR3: CASSLQNRYEQYF; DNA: TGTGCCAGCAGCTTACAGAACCGTTACGAGCAGTACTTC
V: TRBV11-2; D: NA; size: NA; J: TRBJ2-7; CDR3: CASSLNRYYEQYF; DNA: TGTGCCAGCAGCCTCAACAGGTACTACGAGCAGTACTTC
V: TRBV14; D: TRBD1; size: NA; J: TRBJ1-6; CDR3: CASSQVTGVDSPLHF; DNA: TGTGCCAGCAGCCAAGTAACAGGGGTGGATTCACCCCTCCACTTT
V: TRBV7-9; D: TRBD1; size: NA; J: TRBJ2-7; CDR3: CASSSTGARAEQYF; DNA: TGTGCCAGCAGCTCGACAGGGGCCAGGGCCGAGCAGTACTTC
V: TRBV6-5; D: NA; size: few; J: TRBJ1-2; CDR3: CASTDRPDYGYTF; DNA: TGTGCCAGCACCGATCGACCGGACTACGGCTACACCTTC
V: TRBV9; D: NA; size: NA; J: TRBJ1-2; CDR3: CASSVGGGNYGYTF; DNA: TGTGCCAGCAGCGTAGGAGGGGGAAACTATGGCTACACCTTC
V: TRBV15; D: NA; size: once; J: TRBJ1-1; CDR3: CATSREEMNTEAFF; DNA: TGTGCCACCAGCAGAGAGGAGATGAACACTGAAGCTTTCTTT
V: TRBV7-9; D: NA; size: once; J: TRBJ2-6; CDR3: CASHGASSGANVLTF; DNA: TGTGCCAGCCACGGAGCCAGCTCTGGGGCCAACGTCCTGACTTTC
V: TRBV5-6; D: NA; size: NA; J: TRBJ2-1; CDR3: CASSVQWTRKNEQFF; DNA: TGTGCCAGCAGCGTACAATGGACAAGGAAGAATGAGCAGTTCTTC
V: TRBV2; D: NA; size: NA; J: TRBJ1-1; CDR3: CASSGSGSGTEAFF; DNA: TGTGCCAGCAGTGGATCAGGGTCAGGCACTGAAGCTTTCTTT
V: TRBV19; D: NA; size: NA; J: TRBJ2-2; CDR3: CASSTRGGELFF; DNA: TGTGCCAGTAGTACCCGGGGCGGGGAGCTGTTTTTT
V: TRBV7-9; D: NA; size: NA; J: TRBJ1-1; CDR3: CASSPSGGGGYTEAFF; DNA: TGTGCCAGCAGCCCCTCGGGCGGGGGGGGATATACTGAAGCTTTCTTT
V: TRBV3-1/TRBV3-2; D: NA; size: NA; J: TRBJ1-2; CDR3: CASSQVSPYGYTF; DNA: TGTGCCAGCAGCCAAGTATCCCCCTATGGCTACACCTTC
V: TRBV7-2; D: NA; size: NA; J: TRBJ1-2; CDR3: CASSLDLDSVVNYGYTF; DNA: TGTGCCAGCAGCTTAGATCTGGACTCTGTCGTTAACTATGGCTACACCTTC
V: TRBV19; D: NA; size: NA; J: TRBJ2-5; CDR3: CASSMGATYQETQYF; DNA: TGTGCCAGTAGTATGGGGGCGACCTACCAAGAGACCCAGTACTTC
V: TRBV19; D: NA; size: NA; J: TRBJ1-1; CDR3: CASSVLQGEAFF; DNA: TGTGCCAGTAGTGTCCTACAGGGCGAAGCTTTCTTT
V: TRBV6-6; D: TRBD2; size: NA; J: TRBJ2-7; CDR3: CASSRLAGGPYPYEQYF; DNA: TGTGCCAGCAGCCGACTAGCGGGGGGGCCTTATCCCTACGAGCAGTACTTC
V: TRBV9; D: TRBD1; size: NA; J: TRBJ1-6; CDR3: CASSDWQGAGNSPLHF; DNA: TGTGCCAGCAGCGACTGGCAGGGGGCCGGTAATTCACCCCTCCACTTT
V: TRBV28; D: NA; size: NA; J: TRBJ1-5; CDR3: CASSAQGVQPQHF; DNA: TGTGCCAGCAGCGCGCAGGGTGTTCAGCCCCAGCATTTT